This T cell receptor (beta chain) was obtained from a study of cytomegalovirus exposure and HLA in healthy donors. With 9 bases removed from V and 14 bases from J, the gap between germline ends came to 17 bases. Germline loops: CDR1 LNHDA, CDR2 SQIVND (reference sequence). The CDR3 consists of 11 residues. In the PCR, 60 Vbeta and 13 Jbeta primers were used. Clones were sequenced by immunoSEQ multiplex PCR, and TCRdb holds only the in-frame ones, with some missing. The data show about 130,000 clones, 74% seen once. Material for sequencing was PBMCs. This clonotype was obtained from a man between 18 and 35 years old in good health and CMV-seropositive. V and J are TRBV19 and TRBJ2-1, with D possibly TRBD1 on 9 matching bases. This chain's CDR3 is CASGGGQGEFF. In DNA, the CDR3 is TGTGCCAGCGGGGGGGGACAGGGTGAGTTCTTC.